This TCR beta chain originates from a study of T cells in Graves' hyperthyroidism and ophthalmopathy. Study at large: Specimen type is peripheral blood, collected at initial diagnosis prior to any treatment. The study's findings and limits: Ophthalmopathy was model-predicted a median about 7.1 months pre-onset. By a 13 V-J model, ophthalmopathy was set apart from stable hyperthyroidism.

The study excluded patients with uncontrolled infection, other autoimmune disease, pregnancy or lactation. RNA transcripts served as the template for amplifying TCR beta CDR3 regions. First-round RT-PCR targeting the TCR CDR3 was performed with the HTBI primer set. A single record per CDR3 protein comes from TCRdb applying MiXCR to the multiplex PCR reads. The table has a few hundred thousand distinct CDR3 sequences, approximately 18% seen once. J lost 4 bases, V lost 5 bases, and 10 bases had no gene match. Per germline, CDR1 SGHAT and CDR2 FQNNGV. CDR3 length: 16 amino acids. This clonotype was counted many times. Its antigen is unknown.

The V call is TRBV11-2, the J call TRBJ1-2; 10 nucleotides match TRBD1. The receptor was derived from a man aged 18 to 35 with Graves' ophthalmopathy. Sequenced input: blood. The CDR3: CASSPTGTGDGYGYTF. CDR3 DNA: TGTGCCAGCAGCCCTACCGGGACAGGGGACGGCTATGGCTACACCTTC.